This T cell receptor (beta chain) was retrieved from a study of response to subunit inactivated influenza vaccine. This clonotype has ten or more counts. Antigen: not known. The study, taken as a whole, reports: The study's authors posited that every seasonal influenza vaccination enlists few new T cells.

The CDR3 has 15 amino acids. V was pared by 2 bases and J by 4 bases, with 12 bases between. TCRdb itself ran the RT-PCR reads through MiXCR, one entry per CDR3 protein. Of about 480,000 distinct CDR3 sequences in the sample, approximately 13% were seen once. This TCR was sampled from a middle-aged man who received an inactivated influenza vaccine. This chain uses TRBV12-3 or TRBV12-4 with TRBJ1-5; weak D call: TRBD1 (5 bases). Sample: PBMCs from blood, taken around seven weeks after vaccination. The CDR3 region is CASSLSGHFNQPQHF. DNA for the CDR3: TGTGCCAGCAGTTTAAGCGGACATTTTAATCAGCCCCAGCATTTT.